This T cell receptor (beta chain) was recorded in a study of T cell responses to AZD1222 COVID-19 vaccine. Study observations and caveats: Close to half of spike-specific TCRs reportedly recognize unmutated variant regions. After the peak T cell response, and only then, were repertoires sampled.

Germline CDR1 reads SGHNT; CDR2 reads YYREEE (reference sequence). The junction had 7 bases not matched to a gene; V was cut back by 4 bases and J by 4 bases. The CDR3 is 14 residues long. Both about-4-week and about-12-week second-dose recipients were combined. As concerns this clone: Its antigen is undetermined.

Some clones are missing from TCRdb's copy, which holds only in-frame ones; the method was immunoSEQ multiplex PCR. The sample holds tens of thousands of clones, approximately 83% seen once. The rearrangement uses TRBV5-4 and TRBJ1-2, with 7 positions matching TRBD1. The sample was peripheral blood, taken 28 days after the second AZD1222 dose. The TCR was taken from an adult who received the AZD1222 COVID-19 vaccine. The CDR3 is CASSSPDRRYGYTF. For the CDR3, the DNA is TGTGCCAGCAGCAGCCCGGACAGGCGCTATGGCTACACCTTC.